This T cell receptor (beta chain) was sequenced for a study of shared clonotypes between healthy human individuals. Study-wide background: Donor ages ranged 18 to 49 years: a couple of women, a few men.

V was clipped by 1 base and J by 4 bases; unmatched bases: 4. Germline CDR1 is SGHRS and CDR2 is YFSETQ. The CDR3 contains 14 residues. Remarks on this clone: Its target is not known.

DNA at about 210 ng, 30,000 or so T cell genomes, went into sorted-subset replicate PCRs. The method was immunoSEQ multiplex PCR; TCRdb's version includes in-frame clones alone and lacks a portion of them. The table includes 1 million to 1.3 million clones, around 82% detected once. Study-wide findings and caveats: Naive subsets generally exceeded memory subsets in estimated richness. In having few donors, the study represented limited genetic and exposure-history diversity.

The sample consisted of memory CD4+ T cells from PBMCs. Noted subset: CD45RA-negative fraction. The receptor was derived from a man aged 18-30 years in good health. Some clones in this sample may be carry-over from other donors' samples. The chain has TRBV5-1 and TRBJ2-5; 7 bases map to TRBD1. The CDR3 loop is CASSLLGGGETQYF. The CDR3 DNA sequence: TGCGCCAGCAGCTTGTTAGGGGGCGGAGAGACCCAGTACTTC.